This T cell receptor (beta chain) emerged from a study of neurological immune-mediated disorders. Between the trimmed V and J ends, which lost 1 base and 6 bases, there was a span of 25 bases. This CDR3 has 17 residues. The germline CDR1 and CDR2 sequences are DFQATT and SNEGSKA (reference sequence). With 10-nucleotide random UMIs included, cDNA was synthesized by 5'RACE. One entry per CDR3 protein results from TCRdb running MiXCR on the 5' RACE reads. Of 60,000 or so distinct CDR3 sequences listed, over 9.5% were seen once; the top ten hold approximately 2%. Sequencing was carried out using PBMCs. This sequence was found in a man aged 60-69 years in good health. The chain uses TRBV20-1 and TRBJ2-7; D is perhaps TRBD1 or TRBD2 (5 bases each). For the CDR3, the DNA is TGCAGTGCTAGAGGGCTCCGGGACCCCACGGACTCCGGCGAGCAGTACTTC. It is translated as CSARGLRDPTDSGEQYF.